The source of this T cell receptor (beta chain) is a study of blood T cells in healthy people across ages. Note on this clonotype: Its antigen is not identified.

The CDR3 totals 13 residues. V shed 4 bases, J shed 4 bases, and the junction held 6 bases outside the gene matches. Germline V gene lookup returns CDR1 SQVTM and CDR2 ANQGSEA. A second PCR, run for 7 to 11 cycles, used a sample-barcoded 5' primer plus a J-beta primer mix. Tagging of each cDNA molecule was performed by a template-switch adaptor with 12 random nucleotides. Each CDR3 protein gets one entry after TCRdb re-called the 5' RACE reads with MiXCR. The table includes some 900,000 distinct CDR3 sequences, 48% detected once. Overall study results and limits: Strong correlation linked observed beta diversity and percent naive T cells. The unsorted PBMCs prevented any conclusive comparison of naive versus antigen-experienced cells.

Material for sequencing was blood. This TCR derives from a man aged 30 to 45 in good health. The genes are TRBV29-1 and TRBJ2-5; 7 nucleotides match TRBD2. The CDR3 bases are TGCAGCGTTGTTGGGGCTAGCGGAGAGACCCAGTACTTC. Translating it yields CSVVGASGETQYF.